Each of the 13 T cell receptor beta chains below was sequenced from the same sample in a study of circulating CD8 cells and anti-PD-1 response in melanoma. Each library started from around 14 ng of total RNA using the QIAseq Immune Repertoire TCR panel. One entry per CDR3 protein results from TCRdb running MiXCR on the reads. The table has 350 to 500 distinct CDR3 sequences, roughly 8% seen once. Four subsets defined by PD-1 and/or TIGIT were sorted from live CD3+CD8+TCRalphabeta+ cells. Source: CD8+ T cells from PBMCs, taken at baseline or after one month of anti-PD-1 therapy (not recorded which). Receptor source: a human donor with melanoma.

A few counts support this clonotype. This CDR3 is missing its conserved last phenylalanine or tryptophan, likely due to a read error. The DNA is omitted, as the CDR3 cannot be located on it reliably, and the CDR3 follows TCRdb's listing. The J gene is TRBJ2-1, the V gene TRBV21-1; TRBD2 is the table's D call and was not checked against the DNA. TRBV21-1 constitutes a pseudogene. The CDR3 totals 16 residues, both ends included. The CDR3 protein is CASSKNSSGGNDEQFS.

This clonotype is large by share. The chain combines TRBV19 with TRBJ1-1; unclear D gene. CDR3 length: 13 amino acids. Trimming stripped 2 bases from V and 2 bases from J, with 6 bases between. Germline V gives CDR1 LNHDA, CDR2 SQIVND (reference sequence). The CDR3 DNA is TGTGCCAGTAGTATAAACAGTAACACTGAAGCTTTCTTT. It translates to CASSINSNTEAFF.

The sample holds a few counts of this clonotype. The rearrangement links TRBV6-1 to TRBJ2-7; D is undetermined. Germline CDR1 is MNHNS and CDR2 is SASEGT. CDR3 length: 12 residues. V shed 6 bases and J shed 2 bases, with 8 bases lying between them. The CDR3 here is CASRGRTYEQYF. The CDR3 nucleotides read TGTGCCAGCAGGGGCAGGACCTACGAGCAGTACTTC.

The chain carries TRBV5-5 and TRBJ2-2; TRBD1 agrees at 12 bases. The CDR3 is 13 residues long. Germline-derived CDR1 and CDR2 are SGHKS and YYEKEE (reference sequence). V trimming: 7 bases; J trimming: 6 bases; junction bases outside the gene matches: 1. The CDR3 nucleotides are TGTGCCAGCCGGGACAGGGGGCCCGGGGAGCTGTTTTTT. Amino acids: CASRDRGPGELFF.

Only a few counts were recorded for this clonotype. The gene calls are TRBV27 and TRBJ2-2; no clear D. The V and J ends lost 3 bases and 2 bases respectively, with 1 base between them. This CDR3 has 12 amino acids. Per the germline V gene, CDR1 is MNHEY and CDR2 is SMNVEV (reference sequence). CDR3 sequence: CASSFNTGELFF. CDR3 coding DNA: TGTGCCAGCAGTTTCAACACCGGGGAGCTGTTTTTT.

Sample share makes this clonotype medium-sized. The V and J genes are TRBV10-3 and TRBJ2-7, with D possibly matching TRBD1 (6 bases). Per germline, CDR1 ENHRY and CDR2 SYGVKD. CDR3 length: 13 amino acids. V was pared by 10 bases and J by 0 bases, with 13 bases between. The CDR3 DNA sequence: TGTGCCACCGCTCGGACAGCCTCCTACGAGCAGTACTTC. Translating it yields CATARTASYEQYF.

In this sample, this clonotype turned up a few times. The chain combines TRBV28 with TRBJ2-3, with unresolved D. The CDR3 runs to 14 residues. Germline CDR1 MDHEN, CDR2 SYDVKM. V lost 3 bases and J 0 bases, leaving 7 bases between the germline ends. CDR3 coding DNA: TGTGCCAGCAGTTTGGTGGACAGCACAGATACGCAGTATTTT. Its translation is CASSLVDSTDTQYF.

There are a few counts of this clonotype. One junction end disagrees with the germline gene, perhaps due to a read error. The rearrangement links TRBV2 to TRBJ1-4; weak D call: TRBD1 (6 bases). The CDR3 totals 14 residues. Looked up from germline, CDR1 is SNHLY and CDR2 is FYNNEI. The CDR3: CASSDHRENEKLLF. CDR3 DNA sequence: TGTGCCAGCAGTGATCACAGGGAAAATGAAAAACTGCTTTTT.

Details on this clonotype: One base away lies a much larger clone, so this may be a sequencing read error. This chain uses TRBV25-1 with TRBJ2-7; D remains ambiguous. The germline V gene encodes CDR1 MGHDK and CDR2 SYGVNS. The V end was cut by 8 bases, the J end by 5 bases, with 10 bases between. The CDR3 has 11 residues. CDR3 DNA sequence: TGTGCCAGCCGGGCCCTTCACGAGCAGTACTTC. It codes for CASRALHEQYF.

By share, this clonotype ranks as large. The chain uses TRBV20-1 and TRBJ1-2; no firm D call. The CDR3 runs to 14 residues. Germline V gene sequence: CDR1 DFQATT, CDR2 SNEGSKA (reference sequence). The V end was cut by 3 bases, the J end by 5 bases, with 16 bases between. The CDR3 sequence: CSASPLGTAYGYTF. The CDR3 nucleotides are TGCAGTGCTAGTCCCCTCGGCACGGCTTATGGCTACACCTTC.

This clonotype is labeled medium-sized (0.01 to 0.1%). V is TRBV28 and J is TRBJ2-5; a weak D match, TRBD2 (5 bases). V was clipped by 6 bases and J by 5 bases, with 10 bases between them. The V gene's germline CDR1 is MDHEN and CDR2 SYDVKM. The CDR3 is made up of 12 amino acids. CDR3 amino acids: CASSGWEETQYF. The DNA for the CDR3 is TGTGCCAGCAGCGGGTGGGAGGAGACCCAGTACTTC.

This clonotype counts as hyperexpanded. This chain links TRBV14 with TRBJ2-1, with D perhaps TRBD1 (6 bases). The CDR3 spans 14 residues. Germline lookup yields CDR1 SGHDN and CDR2 FVKESK. Trimming took 4 bases from V and 1 from J, leaving 8 bases between them. The CDR3 nucleotides read TGTGCCAGCAGCCGACAGGTTTCCTACAATGAGCAGTTCTTC. It encodes CASSRQVSYNEQFF.

By share of the sample, this clonotype is large. This rearrangement joins TRBV2 to TRBJ1-1; 10 bases are a match to TRBD1. Germline CDR1 SNHLY, CDR2 FYNNEI. The V segment lost 3 bases and the J segment 5 bases; nucleotides outside the gene matches: 9. The length of the CDR3 is 16 residues. The CDR3 here is CASSDPMTGGWTEAFF. The CDR3 DNA reads TGTGCCAGCAGTGACCCAATGACAGGGGGCTGGACTGAAGCTTTCTTT.